This T cell receptor beta chain comes out of a study of shared clonotypes between healthy human individuals. On this clone: Its antigen is still unknown.

Overall study results and limits: Non-shared clonotypes displayed generation probabilities falling below those of clonotypes present in all four donors.

Data came from immunoSEQ multiplex PCR; TCRdb stores just in-frame clones and leaves some out. The profile shows roughly 2.5 million clones, 90% to 95% of them singletons. Specimen: naive CD4+ T cells sorted from blood. The subset: CD45RA+ positively selected. The clonotype originates from a man between 18 and 35 years old in good health.

The CDR3 here is CASSLLGRNYGYTF. DNA of the CDR3: TGTGCCAGCAGCTTATTGGGCCGTAACTATGGCTACACCTTC. The chain uses TRBV7-2 and TRBJ1-2; D gene ambiguous. This CDR3 is 14 amino acids long. The germline gives CDR1 SGHTA, CDR2 FQGNSA. Deletions cut 2 bases from V and 1 base from J, with 8 bases between.